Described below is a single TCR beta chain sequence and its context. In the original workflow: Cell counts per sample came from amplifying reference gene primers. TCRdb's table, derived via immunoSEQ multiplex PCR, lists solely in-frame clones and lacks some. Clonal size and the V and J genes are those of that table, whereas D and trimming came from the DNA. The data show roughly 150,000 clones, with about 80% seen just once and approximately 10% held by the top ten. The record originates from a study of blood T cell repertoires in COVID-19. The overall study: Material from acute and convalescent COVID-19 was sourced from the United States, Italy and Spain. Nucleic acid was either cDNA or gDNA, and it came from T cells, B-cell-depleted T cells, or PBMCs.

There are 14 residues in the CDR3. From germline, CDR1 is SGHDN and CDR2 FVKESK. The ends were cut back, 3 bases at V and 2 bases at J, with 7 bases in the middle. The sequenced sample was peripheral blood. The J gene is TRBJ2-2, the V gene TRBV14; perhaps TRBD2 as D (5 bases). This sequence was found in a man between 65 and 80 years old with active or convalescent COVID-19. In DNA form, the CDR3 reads TGTGCCAGCAGCCACCGGGGTAACACCGGGGAGCTGTTTTTT. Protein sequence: CASSHRGNTGELFF.